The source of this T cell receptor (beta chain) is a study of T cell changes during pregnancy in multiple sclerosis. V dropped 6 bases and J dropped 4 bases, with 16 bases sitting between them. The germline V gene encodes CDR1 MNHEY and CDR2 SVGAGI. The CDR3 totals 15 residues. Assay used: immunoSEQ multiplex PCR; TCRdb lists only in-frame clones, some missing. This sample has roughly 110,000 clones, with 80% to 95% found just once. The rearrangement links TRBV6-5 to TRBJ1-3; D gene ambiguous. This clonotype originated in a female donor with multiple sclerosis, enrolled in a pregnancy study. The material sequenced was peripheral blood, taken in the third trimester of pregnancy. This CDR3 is CASSPHNGAGNTIYF. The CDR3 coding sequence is TGTGCCAGCAGCCCTCACAATGGTGCCGGAAACACCATATATTTT.